Shown below are 13 T cell receptor beta chains from a single sample sequenced in a study of beta chain features in type 1 diabetes (dated by TCRdb to the late 2010s). The method was the immunoSEQ multiplex PCR assay. The High Capacity cDNA Reverse Transcription Kit was used to reverse transcribe all of the isolated RNA, meaning that expressed TCRB transcripts were what got sequenced. The table was pulled from immuneACCESS by TCRdb, which kept in-frame rearrangements only. Such tables lose some clones; where checked, under half of the loss comes from unresolved V genes, and the rest has no known cause. Present in this sample are over 120,000 clones, 8.5% to 12% of which were seen just once. In total, the top ten clones hold 1.3% of the sample. The sequenced sample was naive CD4+ T cells from blood. The cell subset or site label here, explained by the study, means: true naive CD4+ T cells. The receptors come from a man aged 18 to 30 in good health.

This clone was counted only a few times. The chain uses TRBV18 and TRBJ1-6; tentative D call: TRBD1 (5 bases). Germline CDR1 is KGHSH and CDR2 is LQKENI. There are 14 residues in the CDR3. Trimming stripped 4 bases from V and 10 bases from J, with 14 bases between. The CDR3 coding sequence is TGTGCCAGCTCACAGACAGAGGAGGGATCACCCCTCCACTTT. It translates to CASSQTEEGSPLHF.

The chain is built from TRBV27 and TRBJ2-7; 8 nucleotides agree with TRBD2. The CDR3 covers 15 residues. V was pared by 6 bases and J by 0 bases, with 7 bases of the junction left unmatched. CDR1 and CDR2 from the germline V gene are MNHEY and SMNVEV (reference sequence). The CDR3 region is CASRLQRGISYEQYF. The CDR3 bases are TGTGCCAGCAGGCTACAGCGGGGGATCTCCTACGAGCAGTACTTC.

CDR3 amino acids: CASKRLGQTQYF. The CDR3 bases are TGTGCCAGCAAGAGGTTGGGGCAGACCCAGTACTTC. This sequence joins TRBV6-5 and TRBJ2-5; D is perhaps TRBD1 (5 bases). Trimming stripped 7 bases from V and 6 bases from J, with 12 bases between. The CDR3 spans 12 residues. The germline CDR1 and CDR2 sequences are MNHEY and SVGAGI.

This clone was recorded a few times. The chain is built from TRBV6-1 and TRBJ1-1; maybe TRBD1 (6 bases). Trimming stripped 2 bases from V and 11 bases from J, with 18 bases between. The CDR3 runs 14 residues. Germline values: CDR1 MNHNS, CDR2 SASEGT. In DNA form, the CDR3 reads TGTGCCAGCAGTGAATACAGACAGGCATCTGTTGCTTTCTTT. Translating it yields CASSEYRQASVAFF.

The chain carries TRBV10-2 and TRBJ2-2, with no clear D. The germline gives CDR1 WSHSY, CDR2 SAAADI. This CDR3 is 15 amino acids long. Between the trimmed V and J ends, which lost 3 bases and 2 bases, there was a span of 10 bases. The CDR3 protein is CASSELAFNTGELFF. The CDR3 bases are TGCGCCAGCAGTGAATTGGCCTTTAACACCGGGGAGCTGTTTTTT.

This clone appeared a few times. V usage is TRBV2 and J usage is TRBJ1-1, with D maybe TRBD1 (5 bases). Trimming pared 8 bases from V and 1 base from J, leaving 8 bases between. The germline CDR1 and CDR2 sequences are SNHLY and FYNNEI. CDR3 length: 12 residues. CDR3 loop: CASSQGNTEAFF. The CDR3 region has the DNA TGTGCCAGCTCGCAGGGGAACACTGAAGCTTTCTTT.

This chain uses TRBV9 with TRBJ2-3; D unclear. CDR1 is SGDLS and CDR2 is YYNGEE in the germline V gene. This CDR3 region has 15 residues. V was cut by 0 bases and J by 1 base, with 9 bases left in between. The CDR3 is CASSVAPRGTDTQYF. For the CDR3, the DNA is TGTGCCAGCAGCGTAGCCCCCCGGGGCACAGATACGCAGTATTTT. The variable domain in full, with the rest retrieved from reference TRBV9 and TRBJ2-3, is DSGVTQTPKHLITATGQRVTLRCSPRSGDLSVYWYQQSLDQGLQFLIQYYNGEERAKGNILERFSAQQFPDLHSELNLSSLELGDSALYFCASSVAPRGTDTQYFGPGTRLTVL.

There are a few counts of this clone. The CDR3 DNA reads TGTGCCAGCAGCCTGGGGGCGGGGGTATTCTCCTACGAGCAGTACTTC. Translated, it gives CASSLGAGVFSYEQYF. The rearrangement uses TRBV5-5 and TRBJ2-7, with a possible D match to TRBD2 (7 bases). V lost 4 bases and J 0 bases, leaving 17 bases between the germline ends. Germline lookup yields CDR1 SGHKS and CDR2 YYEKEE (reference sequence). This CDR3 region has 16 residues.

DNA of the CDR3: TGCGCCAGCAGCTTGCCCGGGACAGGGGGCAACCCCGGGGAGCTGTTTTTT. Translated, it gives CASSLPGTGGNPGELFF. V is TRBV5-1 and J is TRBJ2-2; 12 positions match TRBD1. CDR1 and CDR2 from the germline V gene are SGHRS and YFSETQ. Germline trimming cut 1 base from V and 6 bases from J; bases unmatched to any gene: 7. The CDR3 covers 17 residues.

This clone occurred a few times. The chain has TRBV15 and TRBJ2-2, with a weak D call TRBD1 (5 bases). Trimming pared 3 bases from V and 2 bases from J, leaving 10 bases between. Per germline, CDR1 LNHNV and CDR2 YYDKDF (reference sequence). The CDR3 has 15 amino acids. The CDR3 loop is CATSSRTKNTGELFF. Written as DNA, the CDR3 is TGTGCCACCAGCAGCCGGACAAAAAACACCGGGGAGCTGTTTTTT.

This clone was counted a few times. V gene TRBV27 combines with J gene TRBJ2-7, with TRBD1 matching 9 bases. The CDR3 is made up of 16 amino acids. Unmatched junction bases numbered 8, after V lost 5 bases and J lost 0 bases. Germline V gives CDR1 MNHEY, CDR2 SMNVEV (reference sequence). This chain's CDR3 is CASSPGTGHSSYEQYF. In DNA form, the CDR3 reads TGTGCCAGCAGTCCCGGGACAGGGCATAGCTCCTACGAGCAGTACTTC.

Only a few counts were recorded for this clone. The genes are TRBV5-4 and TRBJ1-5, with 7 bases that match TRBD1. The CDR3 is 15 residues long. V dropped 0 bases and J dropped 3; count of bases not matched to a gene: 3. Germline V gene lookup returns CDR1 SGHNT and CDR2 YYREEE (reference sequence). The CDR3 DNA reads TGTGCCAGCAGCTTGGGGGGACAGTCCAATCAGCCCCAGCATTTT. Protein: CASSLGGQSNQPQHF.

V gene TRBV9 combines with J gene TRBJ2-3; a weak D match, TRBD2 (5 bases). Trimming cost V 0 bases and J 3 bases, with 17 bases left between them. Per the germline V gene, CDR1 is SGDLS and CDR2 is YYNGEE. This CDR3 spans 17 amino acids. In nucleotides, the CDR3 is TGTGCCAGCAGCGTAGCCGCGGGTAGTCCCACGACAGATACGCAGTATTTT. This sequence encodes CASSVAAGSPTTDTQYF.